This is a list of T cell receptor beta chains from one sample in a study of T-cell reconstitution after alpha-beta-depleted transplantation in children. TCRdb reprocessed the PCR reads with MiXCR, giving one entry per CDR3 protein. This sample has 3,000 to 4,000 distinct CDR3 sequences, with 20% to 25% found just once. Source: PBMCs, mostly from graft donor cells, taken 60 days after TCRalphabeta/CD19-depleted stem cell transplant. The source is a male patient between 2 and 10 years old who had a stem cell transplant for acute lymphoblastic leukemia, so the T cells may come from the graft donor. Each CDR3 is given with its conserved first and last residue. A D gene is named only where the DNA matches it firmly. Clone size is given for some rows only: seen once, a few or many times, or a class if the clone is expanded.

CDR3: CATSRWNSNEKLFF; DNA: TGTGCCACCAGCAGGTGGAACTCTAATGAAAAACTGTTTTTT; V: TRBV15; J: TRBJ1-4; D: -; size: many
CDR3: CATSRDPGQGSLKAFF; DNA: TGTGCCACCAGCAGAGATCCGGGACAGGGATCCCTAAAAGCTTTCTTT; V: TRBV15; J: TRBJ1-1; D: TRBD1; size: many
CDR3: CATSNRGRITGELFF; DNA: TGTGCCACCTCCAATCGTGGGAGAATCACCGGGGAGCTGTTTTTT; V: TRBV3-1; J: TRBJ2-2; D: -; size: -
CDR3: CASPSSSSAYNSPLHF; DNA: TGCGCCAGCCCAAGCTCCAGTAGCGCCTATAATTCACCCCTCCACTTT; V: TRBV5-1; J: TRBJ1-6; D: -; size: many
CDR3: CASSKTGTASTDTQYF; DNA: TGTGCCAGCAGCAAAACCGGGACAGCTAGCACAGATACGCAGTATTTT; V: TRBV12-3/TRBV12-4; J: TRBJ2-3; D: TRBD1; size: large
CDR3: CAKPPFVNEQFF; DNA: TGCGCCAAACCCCCGTTTGTCAATGAGCAGTTCTTC; V: TRBV5-1; J: TRBJ2-1; D: -; size: many
CDR3: CASSSSKNTGELFF; DNA: TGTGCCAGCAGTTCCTCCAAAAACACCGGGGAGCTGTTTTTT; V: TRBV12-3/TRBV12-4; J: TRBJ2-2; D: -; size: many
CDR3: CASSLGGLQPNTGELFF; DNA: TGTGCCAGCAGTTTAGGGGGTCTCCAACCCAACACCGGGGAGCTGTTTTTT; V: TRBV12-3/TRBV12-4; J: TRBJ2-2; D: -; size: many
CDR3: CASSYGVTGELFF; DNA: TGTGCCAGCAGTTACGGGGTCACCGGGGAGCTGTTTTTT; V: TRBV6-2/TRBV6-3; J: TRBJ2-2; D: -; size: medium-sized
CDR3: CASNSLGVMETQYF; DNA: TGTGCCAGCAACTCCCTTGGGGTGATGGAGACCCAGTACTTC; V: TRBV5-8; J: TRBJ2-5; D: -; size: medium-sized
CDR3: CAIWGEFGAFF; DNA: TGTGCCATCTGGGGCGAATTCGGAGCTTTCTTT; V: TRBV10-3; J: TRBJ1-1; D: -; size: many
CDR3: CSARKTGTVYEQYF; DNA: TGCAGTGCTAGAAAAACCGGGACAGTTTACGAGCAGTACTTC; V: TRBV20-1; J: TRBJ2-7; D: TRBD1; size: -
CDR3: CASSQPGLRRNEQFF; DNA: TGTGCCAGCAGCCAACCAGGTCTACGACGCAATGAGCAGTTCTTC; V: TRBV3-1; J: TRBJ2-1; D: -; size: many
CDR3: CASSFIGPNTGELFF; DNA: TGTGCCAGCAGTTTTATCGGTCCTAACACCGGGGAGCTGTTTTTT; V: TRBV28; J: TRBJ2-2; D: -; size: -
CDR3: CASGIQETQYF; DNA: TGTGCCAGCGGGATACAAGAGACCCAGTACTTC; V: TRBV7-9; J: TRBJ2-5; D: -; size: many
CDR3: CASSYSELGGREQFF; DNA: TGTGCCAGCAGTTACTCGGAGTTGGGGGGGCGTGAGCAGTTCTTC; V: TRBV6-5; J: TRBJ2-1; D: -; size: medium-sized
CDR3: CAWTGGRGSGNTIYF; DNA: TGTGCCTGGACCGGGGGCCGGGGGTCTGGAAACACCATATATTTT; V: TRBV30; J: TRBJ1-3; D: -; size: -
CDR3: CSARTQGETQYF; DNA: TGCAGTGCTAGAACGCAGGGGGAGACCCAGTACTTC; V: TRBV20-1; J: TRBJ2-5; D: -; size: -
CDR3: CASRFQYSETQYF; DNA: TGTGCCAGCAGGTTCCAGTACTCAGAGACCCAGTACTTC; V: TRBV27; J: TRBJ2-5; D: -; size: many
CDR3: CASSLGDSYEQYF; DNA: TGTGCCAGCAGCTTAGGGGACAGCTACGAGCAGTACTTC; V: TRBV11-2; J: TRBJ2-7; D: TRBD1; size: medium-sized
CDR3: CASSFSQSTYEQYF; DNA: TGTGCCAGCAGCTTTTCACAGTCCACTTACGAGCAGTACTTC; V: TRBV7-9; J: TRBJ2-7; D: -; size: -
CDR3: CASSLEWNEYEQYF; DNA: TGTGCCAGCAGCCTAGAGTGGAATGAATACGAGCAGTACTTC; V: TRBV28; J: TRBJ2-7; D: -; size: medium-sized
CDR3: CASRTSGEGTRYF; DNA: TGTGCCAGCCGCACCTCAGGGGAAGGGACCCGGTACTTC; V: TRBV4-2; J: TRBJ2-5; D: -; size: many
CDR3: CASSMTGGTGNTIYF; DNA: TGTGCCAGTAGTATGACAGGCGGAACTGGAAACACCATATATTTT; V: TRBV19; J: TRBJ1-3; D: -; size: many
CDR3: CSAGWTGTYEQYF; DNA: TGCAGTGCTGGTTGGACAGGAACCTACGAGCAGTACTTC; V: TRBV20-1; J: TRBJ2-7; D: TRBD1; size: few
CDR3: CASSRDRGYNEQFF; DNA: TGTGCCAGCAGCCGGGACAGGGGCTACAATGAGCAGTTCTTC; V: TRBV7-9; J: TRBJ2-1; D: TRBD1; size: many
CDR3: CASPQGGYGYTF; DNA: TGTGCCAGCCCGCAGGGAGGCTATGGCTACACCTTC; V: TRBV2; J: TRBJ1-2; D: -; size: few
CDR3: CTCSFMAGGPSITDTQYF; DNA: TGTACCTGCAGTTTTATGGCGGGAGGTCCCTCGATCACAGATACGCAGTATTTT; V: TRBV3-1; J: TRBJ2-3; D: TRBD2; size: -
CDR3: CASSFGGPGELFF; DNA: TGTGCCAGCAGCTTCGGGGGACCCGGGGAGCTGTTTTTT; V: TRBV11-2; J: TRBJ2-2; D: -; size: -
CDR3: CASTSRDVNPDTQYF; DNA: TGTGCCAGCACCTCGAGGGATGTCAATCCAGATACGCAGTATTTT; V: TRBV7-9; J: TRBJ2-3; D: -; size: many
CDR3: CASSLMREGNEQFF; DNA: TGTGCCAGCAGCTTAATGCGGGAGGGGAATGAGCAGTTCTTC; V: TRBV7-3; J: TRBJ2-1; D: TRBD2; size: many